This T cell receptor beta chain was obtained from a study of beta chain features in type 1 diabetes. Regarding the study as a whole: Naive, central memory and Treg TCRB repertoires appeared more alike in patients than in healthy donors. Among patients with Type 1 diabetes, TCRB CDR3s were moderately but significantly shorter in every one of the four CD4+ subsets. Type 1 diabetes patients had VDJ junctions that carried fewer insertions and more deletions.

CD45RO/CCR7/CD25/CD127/CD95/CD27 separated CD4+ naive, central memory, regulatory and stem cell-like memory cells by sorting. The germline V and J ends were trimmed by 8 bases and 7 bases, with 10 bases remaining between them. The germline V gene encodes CDR1 SGHTA and CDR2 FQGNSA. The CDR3 loop spans 11 amino acids. Isolated RNA was reverse transcribed in full, so expressed TCRB transcripts were sequenced. Only in-frame clones appear in the TCRdb table, and some are missing; sequencing was by immunoSEQ multiplex PCR. The data hold 900,000 or so clones, with roughly a sixth observed a single time. In this sample, this clone turned up a few times. Its antigen remains unidentified.

The sample was naive CD4+ T cells from blood. The clonotype was recovered from a woman in her late teens or twenties in good health. The chain joins TRBV7-2 to TRBJ2-3; the D is unclear. The DNA for the CDR3 is TGTGCCAGCCTGATGATGTATACGCAGTATTTT. It codes for CASLMMYTQYF.